A selection of T cell receptor beta chains follows, all from one sample in a study of blood T cell repertoires in COVID-19. Generated by immunoSEQ multiplex PCR, the TCRdb table keeps only in-frame clones and is missing some. The data contain a few hundred thousand clones, 70% to 90% of them singletons. The specimen was PBMCs or T cells enriched from blood (not recorded which). The receptor source for this set is a woman aged 45-59 years with acute COVID-19. The conserved cysteine and the conserved F or W are not part of the CDR3 here. Expanded clones get a size class; other rows say once, few or many, or leave the size out.

V gene: TRBV7-3; CDR3 length: 15; clone size: NA; J gene: TRBJ1-1; CDR3 protein: ASSFPGADEWNTEAF
V gene: TRBV28; CDR3 length: 14; clone size: once; J gene: TRBJ2-2; CDR3 protein: ASSFGDYANTGELF
V gene: TRBV18; CDR3 length: 14; clone size: NA; J gene: TRBJ1-2; CDR3 protein: ASSTRGTDKFYGYT
V gene: TRBV15; CDR3 length: 12; clone size: NA; J gene: TRBJ2-7; CDR3 protein: ATSRDRGSYEQY
V gene: TRBV3-1/TRBV3-2; CDR3 length: 14; clone size: NA; J gene: TRBJ1-5; CDR3 protein: ASSQDREGGNQPQH
V gene: TRBV9; CDR3 length: 12; clone size: NA; J gene: TRBJ2-7; CDR3 protein: ASSVATGAYEQY
V gene: TRBV24-1; CDR3 length: 12; clone size: NA; J gene: TRBJ2-2; CDR3 protein: ATSPGQEAGELF
V gene: TRBV5-1; CDR3 length: 9; clone size: few; J gene: TRBJ2-5; CDR3 protein: ASSSQETQY
V gene: TRBV12-3/TRBV12-4; CDR3 length: 11; clone size: NA; J gene: TRBJ1-1; CDR3 protein: ASRRLQGPGAF
V gene: TRBV9; CDR3 length: 18; clone size: once; J gene: TRBJ2-2; CDR3 protein: ASSVAWGYRSSGNTGELF
V gene: TRBV6-6; CDR3 length: 13; clone size: NA; J gene: TRBJ1-5; CDR3 protein: ASTLGGYSNQPQH
V gene: TRBV7-2; CDR3 length: 15; clone size: NA; J gene: TRBJ2-4; CDR3 protein: ASSLRVGGLAKNIQY
V gene: TRBV6-2/TRBV6-3; CDR3 length: 11; clone size: NA; J gene: TRBJ1-5; CDR3 protein: ASSYQGHQPQH
V gene: TRBV19; CDR3 length: 16; clone size: NA; J gene: TRBJ2-1; CDR3 protein: ASRYSQVVGGGNNEQF
V gene: TRBV27; CDR3 length: 13; clone size: NA; J gene: TRBJ2-5; CDR3 protein: ASSHLGALQETQY
V gene: TRBV5-1; CDR3 length: 11; clone size: NA; J gene: TRBJ2-1; CDR3 protein: ASSAGLTNEQF
V gene: TRBV5-6; CDR3 length: 12; clone size: once; J gene: TRBJ2-4; CDR3 protein: ASSYGQGSNIQY
V gene: TRBV9; CDR3 length: 11; clone size: once; J gene: TRBJ1-2; CDR3 protein: ASSDNWRTGYT
V gene: TRBV3-1/TRBV3-2; CDR3 length: 12; clone size: NA; J gene: TRBJ1-3; CDR3 protein: ASSRTGDGNTIY
V gene: TRBV19; CDR3 length: 10; clone size: few; J gene: TRBJ2-7; CDR3 protein: ASSVGTTEQY
V gene: TRBV6-5; CDR3 length: 10; clone size: NA; J gene: TRBJ1-3; CDR3 protein: ASSNSGNTIY
V gene: TRBV3-1/TRBV3-2; CDR3 length: 14; clone size: NA; J gene: TRBJ2-1; CDR3 protein: ASSQEEGLAHNEQF
V gene: TRBV18; CDR3 length: 13; clone size: NA; J gene: TRBJ2-2; CDR3 protein: AGLGTGVDTGELF
V gene: TRBV28; CDR3 length: 13; clone size: NA; J gene: TRBJ1-1; CDR3 protein: ASGGPGQGNTEAF
V gene: TRBV7-9; CDR3 length: 13; clone size: NA; J gene: TRBJ2-1; CDR3 protein: ASNKAGVAKHEQF
V gene: TRBV5-1; CDR3 length: 14; clone size: NA; J gene: TRBJ2-7; CDR3 protein: ASSVRPGGPSYEQY
V gene: TRBV29-1; CDR3 length: 12; clone size: NA; J gene: TRBJ1-1; CDR3 protein: SVVRTGEATEAF
V gene: TRBV19; CDR3 length: 11; clone size: NA; J gene: TRBJ1-1; CDR3 protein: ASRDSLNTEAF
V gene: TRBV7-3; CDR3 length: 13; clone size: NA; J gene: TRBJ2-1; CDR3 protein: ASSSRLANTNEQF
V gene: TRBV11-3; CDR3 length: 13; clone size: NA; J gene: TRBJ2-3; CDR3 protein: ASSLGSAGTDTQY
V gene: TRBV28; CDR3 length: 11; clone size: NA; J gene: TRBJ2-7; CDR3 protein: ASSLAGAHEQY
V gene: TRBV6-5; CDR3 length: 13; clone size: NA; J gene: TRBJ2-1; CDR3 protein: ASSPFSGEYNEQF
V gene: TRBV9; CDR3 length: 14; clone size: NA; J gene: TRBJ2-1; CDR3 protein: ASSALGTSGYNEQF
V gene: TRBV27; CDR3 length: 15; clone size: NA; J gene: TRBJ1-6; CDR3 protein: ASSPRQRISYNSPLH
V gene: TRBV28; CDR3 length: 10; clone size: NA; J gene: TRBJ2-1; CDR3 protein: ASSYWTGGQF
V gene: TRBV5-8; CDR3 length: 13; clone size: NA; J gene: TRBJ2-5; CDR3 protein: ASSTGTGGQETQY
V gene: TRBV3-1/TRBV3-2; CDR3 length: 12; clone size: NA; J gene: TRBJ1-6; CDR3 protein: ASSQQQGNSPLH
V gene: TRBV9; CDR3 length: 13; clone size: once; J gene: TRBJ2-2; CDR3 protein: ASSARRADTGELF
V gene: TRBV4-1; CDR3 length: 14; clone size: NA; J gene: TRBJ1-3; CDR3 protein: ASSQGQFAAGNTIY
V gene: TRBV12-3/TRBV12-4; CDR3 length: 10; clone size: NA; J gene: TRBJ2-7; CDR3 protein: ASTNAGGEQY
V gene: TRBV18; CDR3 length: 13; clone size: NA; J gene: TRBJ2-2; CDR3 protein: ASSQKQGAPGELF
V gene: TRBV28; CDR3 length: 11; clone size: once; J gene: TRBJ2-7; CDR3 protein: ASRSTSAYEQY
V gene: TRBV5-1; CDR3 length: 14; clone size: NA; J gene: TRBJ2-5; CDR3 protein: ASSGRTSGKRETQY
V gene: TRBV5-1; CDR3 length: 12; clone size: NA; J gene: TRBJ2-7; CDR3 protein: ASSGTAHAYEQY
V gene: TRBV4-1; CDR3 length: 12; clone size: NA; J gene: TRBJ1-2; CDR3 protein: ASSRAGGENGYT
V gene: TRBV15; CDR3 length: 14; clone size: NA; J gene: TRBJ2-7; CDR3 protein: ATSRESLTGSYEQY
V gene: TRBV5-4; CDR3 length: 15; clone size: NA; J gene: TRBJ2-6; CDR3 protein: ASSLAQGVTGANVLT
V gene: TRBV5-5; CDR3 length: 13; clone size: NA; J gene: TRBJ1-1; CDR3 protein: ASSFETGGNTEAF
V gene: TRBV20-1; CDR3 length: 13; clone size: NA; J gene: TRBJ2-1; CDR3 protein: SASGGSLPGGPQF